The 11 T cell receptor beta chains given below trace back to one sample, sequenced in a study of cytomegalovirus exposure and HLA in healthy donors. PCR was performed using 60 Vbeta and 13 Jbeta primers. Some clones are missing from TCRdb's copy, which holds only in-frame ones; the method was immunoSEQ multiplex PCR. The data show 100,000 to 120,000 clones, with approximately 79% seen just once and approximately 5.6% held by the top ten. The sequenced sample was PBMCs. All receptors come from a man under 40 in good health and CMV-seropositive.

The V call is TRBV4-1, the J call TRBJ2-3; TRBD1 matches at 8 bases. With V trimmed by 4 bases and J by 3 bases, 3 bases remained unmatched. The CDR3 contains 14 residues. From germline, CDR1 is MGHRA and CDR2 YSYEKL. The CDR3 spells CASSPTGGTDTQYF. The CDR3 nucleotides read TGCGCCAGCAGCCCAACAGGGGGAACAGATACGCAGTATTTT.

The gene calls are TRBV27 and TRBJ1-5; tentative D call: TRBD1 (5 bases). The ends were cut back, 3 bases at V and 0 bases at J, with 9 bases in the middle. This CDR3 comprises 15 residues. CDR1 is MNHEY and CDR2 is SMNVEV in the germline V gene (reference sequence). CDR3 sequence: CASSLTVNSNQPQHF. The CDR3 DNA follows: TGTGCCAGCAGTTTGACAGTCAATAGCAATCAGCCCCAGCATTTT.

The chain is built from TRBV6-6 and TRBJ2-2; TRBD2 matches 12 bases. The CDR3 loop spans 16 amino acids. Germline V gives CDR1 MNHNY, CDR2 SVGAGI (reference sequence). Germline trimming cut 6 bases from V and 3 bases from J; bases unmatched to any gene: 5. CDR3 bases: TGTGCCAGCAGGGCTAGCGGGGGGGGTTACACCGGGGAGCTGTTTTTT. This gives the protein CASRASGGGYTGELFF.

This clone was seen more than once but under ten times. The CDR3 region is CASSQDRAGLGEQYF. In DNA, the CDR3 is TGCGCCAGCAGCCAAGACCGAGCGGGGTTGGGCGAGCAGTACTTC. V is TRBV4-1 and J is TRBJ2-7; 7 bases fit TRBD2. V was pared by 0 bases and J by 6 bases, with 8 bases of the junction left unmatched. Germline values: CDR1 MGHRA, CDR2 YSYEKL. The CDR3 totals 15 residues.

The CDR3 bases are TGTGCCACCAGCAGGGACAAAGAGCGGGCTACTTCACCCCTCCACTTT. This codes for CATSRDKERATSPLHF. The chain has TRBV15 and TRBJ1-6; the D gene is possibly TRBD1 (5 bases). This CDR3 region has 16 residues. Trimming removed 3 bases at V and 9 bases at J, with 18 bases between. Germline CDR1 reads LNHNV; CDR2 reads YYDKDF (reference sequence).

This clone was observed a handful of times. The chain couples TRBV9 to TRBJ2-3, with 13 bases that match TRBD2. Germline V gene lookup returns CDR1 SGDLS and CDR2 YYNGEE. The trim removed 0 bases at V and 6 bases at J, leaving 10 bases unmatched. The CDR3 has 18 amino acids. This CDR3 reads CASSVGVSGLAGVDTQYF. CDR3 DNA sequence: TGTGCCAGCAGCGTAGGGGTATCCGGACTAGCGGGGGTTGATACGCAGTATTTT.

This chain uses TRBV11-3 with TRBJ2-3, with 8 positions matching TRBD1. V was clipped by 0 bases and J by 6 bases; unmatched bases: 5. Germline values: CDR1 SGHNT, CDR2 YENEEA. CDR3 size: 15 residues. The CDR3 DNA is TGTGCCAGCAGCTTAGAAGGGGGACAGGTGGATACGCAGTATTTT. Its protein product is CASSLEGGQVDTQYF.

DNA of the CDR3: TGTGCCAGCAGCTTAGCCGGTTTGGGACAGGGAGGTGCTAACTATGGCTACACCTTC. Encoded protein: CASSLAGLGQGGANYGYTF. The genes are TRBV7-9 and TRBJ1-2, with 9 bases identical to TRBD1. Germline CDR1 and CDR2: SEHNR and FQNEAQ (reference sequence). This CDR3 comprises 19 residues. With 0 bases clipped from V and 0 bases from J, the junction kept 11 bases outside the gene matches.

The table lists this clone with a few counts. V is TRBV10-2 and J is TRBJ1-5, with D maybe TRBD1 (6 bases). The CDR3 is 13 residues long. V lost 5 bases to trimming and J lost 7 bases, with 12 bases between them. Germline CDR1 WSHSY, CDR2 SAAADI. The CDR3, as DNA: TGCGCCAGCAGTTCCCAGGGGTACCAGCCCCAGCATTTT. Translating it yields CASSSQGYQPQHF.

The rearrangement uses TRBV7-2 and TRBJ1-2; perhaps TRBD1 as D (6 bases). The CDR3 covers 13 residues. Trimming left V 4 bases short and J 9 bases short, with 15 bases between. Germline V gene data show CDR1 as SGHTA and CDR2 as FQGNSA. DNA of the CDR3: TGTGCCAGCAGCTCGTCTCCGGGACAAAGCTACACCTTC. It encodes CASSSSPGQSYTF.

This chain connects TRBV10-3 to TRBJ2-2; the match to TRBD1 covers 8 bases. CDR3 length: 17 residues. Germline CDR1 is ENHRY and CDR2 is SYGVKD. J gave up 4 bases and V 5 bases, and 12 bases lay outside the gene matches. For the CDR3, the DNA is TGTGCCATCAGTTTTCTTCGGACAGGGTGGAGCACCGGGGAGCTGTTTTTT. This gives the protein CAISFLRTGWSTGELFF.